This is a list of T cell receptor beta chains from one sample in a study of blood T cell repertoires in COVID-19. Profiled with immunoSEQ multiplex PCR; TCRdb holds only in-frame clones, not every one. The sample shows around 100,000 clones, just under 95% of them seen only once. Sequencing was done on a sample of peripheral blood. The receptors were gathered from a man in his 70s with acute or convalescent COVID-19. CDR3s include the opening cysteine and the closing phenylalanine or tryptophan.

V: TRBV5-1
J: TRBJ1-4
CDR3: CASSWTVNEKLFF

V: TRBV6-2/TRBV6-3
J: TRBJ2-2
CDR3: CASSSDRVIYDGELFF

V: TRBV6-5
J: TRBJ1-1
CDR3: CASSYLQGVTEAFF

V: TRBV9
J: TRBJ2-1
CDR3: CASSVGGEIYNEQFF

V: TRBV7-9
J: TRBJ2-2
CDR3: CASSFVPGLVSGELFF

V: TRBV6-1
J: TRBJ1-2
CDR3: CASSEVVEEAF

V: TRBV13
J: TRBJ1-3
CDR3: CASSLEGSSGNTIYF

V: TRBV6-1
J: TRBJ1-5
CDR3: CASSEAGGSNQPQHF

V: TRBV7-2
J: TRBJ2-5
CDR3: CASSWGHPDQETQYF

V: TRBV6-5
J: TRBJ1-3
CDR3: CAARGSGNTIYF

V: TRBV6-5
J: TRBJ1-2
CDR3: CASTSTGYGYTF

V: TRBV6-1
J: TRBJ1-2
CDR3: CASSEASGGSGYGYTF

V: TRBV7-6
J: TRBJ1-4
CDR3: CASSLLVGGHEKLFF

V: TRBV24-1
J: TRBJ2-5
CDR3: CATSDSEETQYF